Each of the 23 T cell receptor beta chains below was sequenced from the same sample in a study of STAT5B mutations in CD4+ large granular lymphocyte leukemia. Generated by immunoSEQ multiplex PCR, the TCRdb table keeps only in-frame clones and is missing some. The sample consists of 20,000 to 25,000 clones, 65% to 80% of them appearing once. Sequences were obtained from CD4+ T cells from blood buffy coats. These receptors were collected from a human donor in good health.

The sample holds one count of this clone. CDR3 residues: CASSTWGGTYNEQFF. The CDR3 nucleotides read TGTGCCAGCAGTACCTGGGGGGGGACTTACAATGAGCAGTTCTTC. The rearrangement uses TRBV7-8 and TRBJ2-1, with 7 bases identical to TRBD2. Germline values: CDR1 SGHVS, CDR2 FQNEAQ. This CDR3 region has 15 residues. The V gene end was trimmed by 6 bases and the J gene end by 4 bases; junction bases not matched to a gene: 9.

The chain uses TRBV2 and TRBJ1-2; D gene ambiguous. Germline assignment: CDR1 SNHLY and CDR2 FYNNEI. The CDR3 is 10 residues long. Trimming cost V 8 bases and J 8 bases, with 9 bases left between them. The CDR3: CASADRGYTF. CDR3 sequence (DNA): TGTGCCAGCGCGGATCGAGGCTACACCTTC.

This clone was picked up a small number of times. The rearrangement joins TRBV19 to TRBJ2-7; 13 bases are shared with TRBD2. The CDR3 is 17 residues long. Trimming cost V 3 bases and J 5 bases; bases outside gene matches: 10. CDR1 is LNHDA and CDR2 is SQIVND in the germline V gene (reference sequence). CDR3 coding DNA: TGTGCCAGTAGTATTAGCCACAGGACTAGCGGGAGACACGAGCAGTACTTC. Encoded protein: CASSISHRTSGRHEQYF.

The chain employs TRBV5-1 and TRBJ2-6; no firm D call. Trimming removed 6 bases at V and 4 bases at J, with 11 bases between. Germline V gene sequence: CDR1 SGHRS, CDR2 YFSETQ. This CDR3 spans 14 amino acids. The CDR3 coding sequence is TGCGCCAGCACCTACCAATCCGGGGCCAACGTCCTGACTTTC. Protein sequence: CASTYQSGANVLTF.

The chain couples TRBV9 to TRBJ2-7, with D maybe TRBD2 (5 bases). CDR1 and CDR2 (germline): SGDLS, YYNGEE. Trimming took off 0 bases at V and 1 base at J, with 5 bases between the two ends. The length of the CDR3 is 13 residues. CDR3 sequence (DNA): TGTGCCAGCAGCGTAGGAGGGTCCTACGAGCAGTACTTC. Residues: CASSVGGSYEQYF.

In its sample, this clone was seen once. The CDR3: CASSLGGSLSGNTIYF. DNA for the CDR3: TGTGCCAGCAGCTTAGGGGGCAGTCTTTCTGGAAACACCATATATTTT. The chain recombines TRBV7-9 with TRBJ1-3, with a tentative D call TRBD1 (5 bases). CDR3 size: 16 residues. V was shortened by 1 base and J by 1 base, with 11 bases between the two germline ends. Per germline, CDR1 SEHNR and CDR2 FQNEAQ (reference sequence).

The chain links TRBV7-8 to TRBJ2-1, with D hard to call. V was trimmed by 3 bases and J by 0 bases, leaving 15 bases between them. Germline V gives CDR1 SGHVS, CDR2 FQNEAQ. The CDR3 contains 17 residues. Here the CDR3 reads CASSLRWTASSYNEQFF. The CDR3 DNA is TGTGCCAGCAGCTTGAGATGGACGGCAAGCTCCTACAATGAGCAGTTCTTC.

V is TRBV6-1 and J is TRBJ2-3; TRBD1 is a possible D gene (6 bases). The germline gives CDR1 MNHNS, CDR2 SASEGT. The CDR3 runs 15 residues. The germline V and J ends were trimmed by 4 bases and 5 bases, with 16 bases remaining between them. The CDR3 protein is CASSGTLQGGDTQYF. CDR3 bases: TGTGCCAGCAGTGGTACCCTACAAGGGGGAGATACGCAGTATTTT.

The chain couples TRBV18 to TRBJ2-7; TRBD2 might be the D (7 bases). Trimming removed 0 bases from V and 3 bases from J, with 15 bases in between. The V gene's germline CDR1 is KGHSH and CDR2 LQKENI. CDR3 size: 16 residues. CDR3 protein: CASSPPGGGAGYEQYF. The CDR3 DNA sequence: TGTGCCAGCTCACCACCGGGCGGGGGCGCTGGCTACGAGCAGTACTTC. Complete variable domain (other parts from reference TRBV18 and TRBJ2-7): NAGVMQNPRHLVRRRGQEARLRCSPMKGHSHVYWYRQLPEEGLKFMVYLQKENIIDESGMPKERFSAEFPKEGPSILRIQQVVRGDSAAYFCASSPPGGGAGYEQYFGPGTRLTVT.

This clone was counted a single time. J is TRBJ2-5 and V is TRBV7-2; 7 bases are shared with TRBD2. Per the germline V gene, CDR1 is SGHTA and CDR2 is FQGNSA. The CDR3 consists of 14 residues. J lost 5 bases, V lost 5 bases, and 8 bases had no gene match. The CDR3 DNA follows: TGTGCCAGCAGCCCGGGACTACCCATGGAGACCCAGTACTTC. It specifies CASSPGLPMETQYF.

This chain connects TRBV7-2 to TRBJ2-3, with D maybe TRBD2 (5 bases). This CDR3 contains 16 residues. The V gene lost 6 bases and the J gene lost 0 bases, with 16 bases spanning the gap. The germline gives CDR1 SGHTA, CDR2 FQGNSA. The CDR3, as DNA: TGTGCCAGCAGGAGGGATCACCTGTATAGCACAGATACGCAGTATTTT. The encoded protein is CASRRDHLYSTDTQYF.

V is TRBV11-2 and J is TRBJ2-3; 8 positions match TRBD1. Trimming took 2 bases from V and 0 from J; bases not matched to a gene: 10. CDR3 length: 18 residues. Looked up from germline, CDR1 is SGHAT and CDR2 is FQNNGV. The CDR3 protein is CASSLTHSRTGSTDTQYF. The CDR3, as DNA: TGTGCCAGCAGCTTAACACACTCCCGGACAGGGAGCACAGATACGCAGTATTTT.

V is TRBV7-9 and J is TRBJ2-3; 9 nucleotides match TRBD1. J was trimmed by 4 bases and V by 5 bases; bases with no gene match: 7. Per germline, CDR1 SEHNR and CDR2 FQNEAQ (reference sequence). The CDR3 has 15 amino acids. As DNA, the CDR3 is TGTGCCAGCAGCCCGGGACAGGGAAACCCAGATACGCAGTATTTT. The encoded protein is CASSPGQGNPDTQYF. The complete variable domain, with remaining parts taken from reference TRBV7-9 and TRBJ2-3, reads DTGVSQNPRHKITKRGQNVTFRCDPISEHNRLYWYRQTLGQGPEFLTYFQNEAQLEKSRLLSDRFSAERPKGSFSTLEIQRTEQGDSAMYLCASSPGQGNPDTQYFGPGTRLTVL.

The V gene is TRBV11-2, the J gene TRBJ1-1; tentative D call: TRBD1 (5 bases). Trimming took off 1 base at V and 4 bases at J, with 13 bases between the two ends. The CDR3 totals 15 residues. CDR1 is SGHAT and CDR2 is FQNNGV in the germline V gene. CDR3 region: CASSLVIGAGTEAFF. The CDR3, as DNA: TGTGCCAGCAGCTTAGTGATAGGGGCGGGCACTGAAGCTTTCTTT.

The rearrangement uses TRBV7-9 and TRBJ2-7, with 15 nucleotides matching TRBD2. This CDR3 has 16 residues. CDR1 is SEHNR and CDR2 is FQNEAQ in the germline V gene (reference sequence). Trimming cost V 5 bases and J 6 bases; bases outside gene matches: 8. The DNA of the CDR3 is TGTGCCAGCAGCCCCGGTCCGGGACTAGCGGGGGGCGAGCAGTACTTC. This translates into CASSPGPGLAGGEQYF.

The CDR3 loop is CVTGTNGIEQYF. The CDR3 region has the DNA TGTGTTACCGGGACAAACGGTATAGAGCAGTACTTC. V is TRBV28 and J is TRBJ2-7; D may be TRBD1 (6 bases). This CDR3 has 12 amino acids. Germline V gene lookup returns CDR1 MDHEN and CDR2 SYDVKM.

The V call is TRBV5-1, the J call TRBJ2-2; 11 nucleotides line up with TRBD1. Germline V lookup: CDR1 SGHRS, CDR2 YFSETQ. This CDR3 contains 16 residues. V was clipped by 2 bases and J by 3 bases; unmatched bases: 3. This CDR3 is CASSFRTGGDTGELFF. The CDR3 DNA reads TGCGCCAGCAGCTTCCGGACAGGGGGCGACACCGGGGAGCTGTTTTTT.

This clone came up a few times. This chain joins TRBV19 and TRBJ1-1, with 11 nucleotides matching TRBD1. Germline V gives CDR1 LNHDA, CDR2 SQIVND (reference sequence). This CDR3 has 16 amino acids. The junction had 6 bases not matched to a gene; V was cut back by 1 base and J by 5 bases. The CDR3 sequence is CASSIGGTGGLTEAFF. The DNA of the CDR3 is TGTGCCAGTAGTATAGGAGGGACAGGGGGGTTGACTGAAGCTTTCTTT.

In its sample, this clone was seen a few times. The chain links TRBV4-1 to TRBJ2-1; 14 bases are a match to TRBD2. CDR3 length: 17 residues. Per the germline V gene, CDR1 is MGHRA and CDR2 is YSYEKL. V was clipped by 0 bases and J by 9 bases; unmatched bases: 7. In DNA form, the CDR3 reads TGCGCCAGCAGCCAAGACCCGGGACTAGCGGGAGAGGGTGAGCAGTTCTTC. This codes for CASSQDPGLAGEGEQFF.

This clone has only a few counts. CDR3 nucleotides: TGTGCCAGCAGCTTAGCTCTGGACTACGAGCAGTACTTC. Translating it yields CASSLALDYEQYF. This rearrangement joins TRBV7-8 to TRBJ2-7; D is ambiguous. Trimming stripped 0 bases from V and 3 bases from J, with 6 bases between. The length of the CDR3 is 13 residues. Germline V CDR1 and CDR2: SGHVS, FQNEAQ.

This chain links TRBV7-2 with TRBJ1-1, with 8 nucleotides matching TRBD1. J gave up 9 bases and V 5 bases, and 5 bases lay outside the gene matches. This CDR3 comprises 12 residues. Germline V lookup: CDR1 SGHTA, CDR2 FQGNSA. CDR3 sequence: CASSAGQGQAFF. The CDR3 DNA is TGTGCCAGCAGCGCCGGACAGGGTCAAGCTTTCTTT. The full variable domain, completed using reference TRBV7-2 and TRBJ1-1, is GAGVSQSPSNKVTEKGKDVELRCDPISGHTALYWYRQSLGQGLEFLIYFQGNSAPDKSGLPSDRFSAERTGGSVSTLTIQRTQQEDSAVYLCASSAGQGQAFFGQGTRLTVV.

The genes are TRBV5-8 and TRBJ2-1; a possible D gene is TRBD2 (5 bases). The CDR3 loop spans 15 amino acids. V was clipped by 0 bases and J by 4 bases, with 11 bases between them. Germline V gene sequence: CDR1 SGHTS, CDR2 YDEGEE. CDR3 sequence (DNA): TGTGCCAGCAGCTTGGCGATAGCGAGATACAATGAGCAGTTCTTC. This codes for CASSLAIARYNEQFF.

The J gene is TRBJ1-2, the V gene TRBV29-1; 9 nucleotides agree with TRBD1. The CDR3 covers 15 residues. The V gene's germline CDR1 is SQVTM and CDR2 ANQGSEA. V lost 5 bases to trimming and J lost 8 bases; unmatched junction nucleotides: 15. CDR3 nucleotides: TGCAGCGTTCTCATACCGGGACAGGGCCCGGGGGGCTACACCTTC. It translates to CSVLIPGQGPGGYTF.